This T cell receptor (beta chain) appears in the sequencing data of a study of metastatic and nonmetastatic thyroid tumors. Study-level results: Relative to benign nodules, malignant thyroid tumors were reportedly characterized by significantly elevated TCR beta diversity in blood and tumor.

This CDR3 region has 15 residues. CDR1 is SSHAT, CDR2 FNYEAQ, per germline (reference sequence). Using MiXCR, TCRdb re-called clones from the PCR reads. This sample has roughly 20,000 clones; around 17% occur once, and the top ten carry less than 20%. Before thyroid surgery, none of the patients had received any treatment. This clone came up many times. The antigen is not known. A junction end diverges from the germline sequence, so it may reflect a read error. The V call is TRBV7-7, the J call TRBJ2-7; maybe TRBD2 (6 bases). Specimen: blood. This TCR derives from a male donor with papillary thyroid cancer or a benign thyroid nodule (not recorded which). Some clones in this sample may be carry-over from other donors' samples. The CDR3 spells CASSMTSIAPYEQYF. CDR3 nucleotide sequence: TGTGCTAGCAGCATGACTAGTATAGCCCCCTACGAGCAGTACTTC.